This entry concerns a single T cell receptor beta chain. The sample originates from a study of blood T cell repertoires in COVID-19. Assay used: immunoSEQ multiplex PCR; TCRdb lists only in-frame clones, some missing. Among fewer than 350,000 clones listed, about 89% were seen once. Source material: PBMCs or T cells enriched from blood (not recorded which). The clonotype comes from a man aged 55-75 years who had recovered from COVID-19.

CDR3 amino acids: CASSPLYEQYF. The CDR3 DNA is TGTGCCAGCAGTCCACTTTATGAGCAGTACTTC. The chain carries TRBV12-3 or TRBV12-4 and TRBJ2-7; no definite D call. The V end was cut by 5 bases, the J end by 7 bases, with 9 bases between. The CDR3 sequence is 11 residues long.